The source of this T cell receptor beta chain is a study of T cell repertoires in cytomegalovirus infection. Overall study context: Carrying CMV and the relevant HLA type showed in public TCR beta signatures. Study results and limitations: Cumulative public TCR beta family frequency identified carriers of CMV plus the relevant HLA.

Germline-derived CDR1 and CDR2 are SGHDN and FVKESK. The CDR3 has 13 residues. With 6 bases clipped from V and 9 bases from J, the junction kept 7 bases outside the gene matches. As concerns this clonotype: Its antigen is unidentified.

TCRdb reprocessed the reads with MiXCR, giving one entry per CDR3 protein. Of around 900,000 distinct CDR3 sequences listed, 31% were seen once; the top ten hold about an eighth. The source is a human donor in good health (CMV status not recorded). Some clones in this sample may be carry-over from other donors' samples. The sequencing here drew on cultured CD8+ T cells from PBMCs, taken from culture after CMV antigen stimulation. The rearrangement joins TRBV14 to TRBJ2-1; 8 bases map to TRBD2. The CDR3 nucleotides are TGTGCCAGCAGATACGGGGGGGCCCCTGAGCAGTTCTTC. Protein sequence: CASRYGGAPEQFF. Drawing the rest from reference TRBV14 and TRBJ2-1, the complete variable domain is EAGVTQFPSHSVIEKGQTVTLRCDPISGHDNLYWYRRVMGKEIKFLLHFVKESKQDESGMPNNRFLAERTGGTYSTLKVQPAELEDSGVYFCASRYGGAPEQFFGPGTRLTVL.